This T cell receptor (beta chain) is from a study of cytomegalovirus exposure and HLA in healthy donors. PCR primers comprised 60 Vbeta and 13 Jbeta primers. The repertoire was sequenced with immunoSEQ multiplex PCR; TCRdb's copy has only in-frame clones and lacks some. This table holds about 130,000 clones, about 79% found once. V lost 0 bases to trimming and J lost 5 bases, with 25 bases between them. The CDR3 consists of 18 residues. The germline V gene encodes CDR1 SQVTM and CDR2 ANQGSEA. The chain uses TRBV29-1 and TRBJ2-5, with D maybe TRBD1 (6 bases). This receptor was identified in a woman younger than 35 in good health and CMV-seropositive. Sequencing was carried out using PBMCs. This CDR3 is CSVEDLIGTRGERETQYF. The CDR3 nucleotides read TGCAGCGTTGAAGATTTGATAGGGACAAGGGGCGAGAGGGAGACCCAGTACTTC.